This paragraph reports one T cell receptor (beta chain). The antigen is not known. These data belong to a study of cytomegalovirus exposure and HLA in healthy donors. Study-wide results and caveats: Available immune exposure information covered CMV serostatus only. The productive fraction for most TCR beta V segments was about 87% or about 30% in an earlier analysis. V- and J-gene trimming of TCR beta was linked (in a later analysis) to a missense DCLRE1C variant.

PCR primers comprised 60 Vbeta and 13 Jbeta primers. Sequencing was performed with immunoSEQ multiplex PCR; in TCRdb, only in-frame clones are kept and a portion is missing. This listing includes 100,000 to 150,000 clones. The trim removed 2 bases at V and 6 bases at J, leaving 3 bases unmatched. The CDR3 consists of 13 residues. CDR1 and CDR2 (germline): SGHNT, YENEEA. Nominally healthy donors were sampled, though unrecorded immune exposures were likely. The rearrangement joins TRBV11-3 to TRBJ1-1; the match to TRBD1 covers 7 bases. This TCR was recovered from a woman aged 40 to 50 in good health and CMV-seronegative. Sequenced input: PBMCs. CDR3 sequence: CASSLQGGAEAFF. The CDR3 bases are TGTGCCAGCAGCTTACAGGGGGGCGCTGAAGCTTTCTTT.